This is a list of T cell receptor beta chains from one sample in a study of cytomegalovirus exposure and HLA in healthy donors. The assay was immunoSEQ multiplex PCR, and TCRdb's table has in-frame clones only and misses some. This sample carries 100,000 to 150,000 clones, roughly 95% of them seen once, and the ten largest clones take around 1.7%. The material sequenced was PBMCs. These receptors all come from a young man in good health and CMV-seronegative. Both conserved end residues are part of each CDR3. D genes are given only for firm matches.

j_call d_call v_call cdr3_nt cdr3_aa
TRBJ1-4 - TRBV7-2 TGTGCCAGCAGCGCGCAAATTGGACTTCGGGAAAAACTGTTTTTT CASSAQIGLREKLFF
TRBJ1-2 - TRBV5-4 TGTGCCAGCAGCCCACCGGAGCTCACTAACTATGGCTACACCTTC CASSPPELTNYGYTF
TRBJ1-5 - TRBV5-1 TGCGCCAGCAGAGGAGAAGGGGATCAGCCCCAGCATTTT CASRGEGDQPQHF
TRBJ2-3 TRBD1 TRBV5-1 TGCGCCAGCAGCTTGGGGGACAGGTCAAATACGCAGTATTTT CASSLGDRSNTQYF
TRBJ1-1 TRBD1 TRBV11-3 TGTGCCAGCAGCTTGACAGGGATGAACACTGAAGCTTTCTTT CASSLTGMNTEAFF
TRBJ1-1 - TRBV28 TGTGCCAGCAGTTACGGGAGAGCTGCTGAAGCTTTCTTT CASSYGRAAEAFF
TRBJ1-1 - TRBV18 TGTGCCAGCTCACCAAGCCACCCCCCACCCATGAACACTGAAGCTTTCTTT CASSPSHPPPMNTEAFF
TRBJ1-3 - TRBV11-3 TGTGCCAGCACCCCCTACGGGGGATCCGCCGGAAACACCATATATTTT CASTPYGGSAGNTIYF
TRBJ1-2 - TRBV4-1 TGCGCCAGCAGCCAAGACAGTACCTTAGCAGACTATGGCTACACCTTC CASSQDSTLADYGYTF
TRBJ2-1 TRBD1 TRBV5-1 TGCGCCAGCAGCTTGGAGGCAGGGGGCGGGAATGAGCAGTTCTTC CASSLEAGGGNEQFF
TRBJ2-2 TRBD2 TRBV9 TGTGCCAGCAGCGTAGAGGGAGGGGATAGCACCGGGGAGCTGTTTTTT CASSVEGGDSTGELFF
TRBJ2-3 TRBD2 TRBV4-3 TGCGCCAGCAGCCATCTCCCGGGACTAGAGGCGACAGATACGCAGTATTTT CASSHLPGLEATDTQYF
TRBJ2-1 - TRBV19 TGTGCCAGTAGTATATGGGGAGCCTCCTACAATGAGCAGTTCTTC CASSIWGASYNEQFF
TRBJ1-2 - TRBV7-3 TGTGCCAGCAGCTTGAACAGGAATACGTATGGCTACACCTTC CASSLNRNTYGYTF